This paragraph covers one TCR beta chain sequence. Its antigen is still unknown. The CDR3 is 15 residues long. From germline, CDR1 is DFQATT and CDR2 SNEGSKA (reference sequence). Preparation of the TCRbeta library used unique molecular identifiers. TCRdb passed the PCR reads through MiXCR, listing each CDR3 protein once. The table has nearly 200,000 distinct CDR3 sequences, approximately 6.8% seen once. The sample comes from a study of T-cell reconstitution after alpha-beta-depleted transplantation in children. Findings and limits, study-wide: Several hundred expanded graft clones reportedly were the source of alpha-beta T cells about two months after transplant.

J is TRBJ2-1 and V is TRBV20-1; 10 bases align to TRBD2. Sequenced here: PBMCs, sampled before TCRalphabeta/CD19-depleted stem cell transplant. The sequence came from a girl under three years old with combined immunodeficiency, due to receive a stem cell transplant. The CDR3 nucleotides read TGCTGCGCTAGAGTAGCGGGAGGATCTTACAATGAGCAGTTCTTC. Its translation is CCARVAGGSYNEQFF.